This TCR beta chain was identified in a study of blood T cell repertoires in COVID-19. At the level of the study: Samples taken during acute and convalescent COVID-19 were collected in the United States, Italy and Spain.

In the study's own analysis: The authors estimated nucleated cell counts from reference gene primer amplification. Libraries were prepared by immunoSEQ multiplex PCR; TCRdb keeps only in-frame clonotypes and omits some of them. That table is the source of V, J and clone size, and D and trimming were worked out from the DNA. This table has roughly 500,000 clones, roughly nine tenths appearing once. Trimming removed 6 bases from V and 0 bases from J, with 12 bases in between. The germline CDR1 and CDR2 sequences are SNHLY and FYNNEI. The CDR3 runs 14 residues. Regarding this clone: Other DNA sequences of this sample code for an identical CDR3.

The chain combines TRBV2 with TRBJ2-7; TRBD2 might be the D (6 bases). The sequenced material came from peripheral blood. The source of this sequence is a man aged 18 to 29 with COVID-19, enrolled during active disease. In DNA, the CDR3 is TGTGCCAGCAGCCCCGGGACTGGCTCCTACGAGCAGTACTTC. Amino acids: CASSPGTGSYEQYF.